Each of the 8 T cell receptor beta chains below was sequenced from the same sample in a study of cytomegalovirus exposure and HLA in healthy donors. The method was immunoSEQ multiplex PCR; TCRdb's version includes in-frame clones alone and lacks a portion of them. The sample includes about 130,000 clones, approximately 89% of them seen just once. Sequencing was performed on PBMCs. These receptors were obtained from a woman under 30 in good health and CMV-seronegative.

The chain carries TRBV5-1 and TRBJ2-3, with 10 bases matching TRBD1. Unmatched junction bases numbered 13, after V lost 7 bases and J lost 2 bases. In germline, CDR1 is SGHRS, CDR2 YFSETQ. CDR3 size: 17 residues. CDR3 protein: CASQPGTGVVFTDTQYF. The CDR3 coding sequence is TGCGCCAGCCAACCCGGGACAGGGGTCGTATTCACAGATACGCAGTATTTT. The variable domain in full, with the rest retrieved from reference TRBV5-1 and TRBJ2-3, is KAGVTQTPRYLIKTRGQQVTLSCSPISGHRSVSWYQQTPGQGLQFLFEYFSETQRNKGNFPGRFSGRQFSNSRSEMNVSTLELGDSALYLCASQPGTGVVFTDTQYFGPGTRLTVL.

This clone has just a few counts. The chain employs TRBV27 and TRBJ2-7; 7 bases align to TRBD2. CDR3 length: 14 amino acids. CDR1 is MNHEY and CDR2 is SMNVEV in the germline V gene (reference sequence). The V and J ends lost 7 bases and 4 bases, in that order; junction bases with no gene match: 10. CDR3 loop: CASMRGNTGYEQYF. The CDR3 DNA reads as TGTGCCAGCATGCGGGGGAATACGGGGTACGAGCAGTACTTC.

The V call is TRBV9, the J call TRBJ2-1, with 9 bases fitting TRBD1. V was clipped by 4 bases and J by 2 bases; unmatched bases: 4. Germline loops: CDR1 SGDLS, CDR2 YYNGEE. The CDR3 consists of 15 residues. The CDR3 is CASSFGQGTYNEQFF. The CDR3 DNA follows: TGTGCCAGCAGCTTCGGACAGGGGACCTACAATGAGCAGTTCTTC.

The chain combines TRBV10-3 with TRBJ2-3, with 7 bases aligning to TRBD2. CDR1 and CDR2 (germline): ENHRY, SYGVKD. The CDR3 totals 16 residues. J lost 2 bases, V lost 3 bases, and 8 bases had no gene match. Written as DNA, the CDR3 is TGTGCCATCAGTGAATACCAGCGGGGCAACACAGATACGCAGTATTTT. As protein: CAISEYQRGNTDTQYF.

The chain carries TRBV7-2 and TRBJ1-3, with D tentatively TRBD1 (5 bases). The V end was cut by 4 bases, the J end by 0 bases, with 10 bases between. Germline CDR1 reads SGHTA; CDR2 reads FQGNSA. The CDR3 is 15 amino acids. The CDR3, as DNA: TGTGCCAGCAGCTCCCAGGGCCTCTCTGGAAACACCATATATTTT. It translates to CASSSQGLSGNTIYF.

This chain joins TRBV27 and TRBJ2-5; no reliable D call. V dropped 5 bases and J dropped 5 bases, with 9 bases sitting between them. CDR1 and CDR2 (germline): MNHEY, SMNVEV (reference sequence). CDR3 length: 12 amino acids. The CDR3 DNA sequence: TGTGCCAGCAGTCACCTCGAGGAGACCCAGTACTTC. It is translated as CASSHLEETQYF.

This chain joins TRBV28 and TRBJ2-3, with 10 bases that match TRBD1. Per germline, CDR1 MDHEN and CDR2 SYDVKM. There are 19 residues in the CDR3. The J segment lost 1 base and the V segment lost 8 bases, leaving 18 bases of the junction unmatched. The CDR3 nucleotides read TGTGCCAGCTACGCCCACCTCCGACAGGGGGCGACGGGCACAGATACGCAGTATTTT. This codes for CASYAHLRQGATGTDTQYF.

This clone has a handful of counts. The chain employs TRBV10-3 and TRBJ1-2; D is unclear. Germline CDR1 and CDR2: ENHRY and SYGVKD. Trimming left V 3 bases short and J 3 bases short, with 11 bases between. CDR3 size: 14 residues. The CDR3 here is CAISDTIQDYGYTF. The CDR3 nucleotides read TGTGCCATCAGTGACACCATCCAGGACTATGGCTACACCTTC.